Sequencing of this T cell receptor beta chain was carried out in a study of blood T cell repertoires in COVID-19. Across the whole study: The United States, Italy and Spain were the sources of the acute and convalescent COVID-19 samples.

Everyone who took part was about 18 to 89 years old, and they came from some 23 US areas. Cohort assignment relied on participant-reported clinical history. In the original analysis: The authors estimated nucleated cell counts from reference gene primer amplification. Profiled with immunoSEQ multiplex PCR; TCRdb holds only in-frame clones, not every one. V and J calls plus clone size are reproduced from that table; the DNA served to infer D and trimming. This sample has 300,000 or so clones; 65% to 90% occur once, and the top ten carry 10%. Trimming removed 0 bases from V and 4 bases from J; junction bases left unmatched: 4. Per the germline V gene, CDR1 is GTSNPN and CDR2 is SVGIG (reference sequence). CDR3 length: 14 residues.

Source material: PBMCs or T cells enriched from blood (not recorded which). The receptor was derived from a woman under 30 who had recovered from COVID-19. The rearrangement joins TRBV30 to TRBJ2-3; 7 bases match TRBD2. This CDR3 is CAWSVLGRADTQYF. The CDR3 coding sequence is TGTGCCTGGAGTGTACTTGGGAGGGCAGATACGCAGTATTTT.